This entry lists 11 T cell receptor beta chains sequenced from one sample in a study of blood T cells in healthy people across ages. A second roughly 7 to 11 cycle PCR used barcoded and J-beta primers. Each CDR3 protein is one row after TCRdb ran MiXCR on the 5' RACE reads. Of about 670,000 distinct CDR3 sequences listed, around two fifths are singletons. Source material: blood. These TCRs come from a man of 80 years or more in good health.

This clonotype was found a few times. The chain is built from TRBV6-5 and TRBJ1-1; 7 bases align to TRBD1. This CDR3 is built from 11 residues. Germline lookup yields CDR1 MNHEY and CDR2 SVGAGI. J gave up 8 bases and V 6 bases, and 3 bases lay outside the gene matches. The CDR3 nucleotides read TGTGCCAGCAGCCGGGGACAGGAAGCTTTCTTT. This encodes CASSRGQEAFF.

The V call is TRBV6-2 or TRBV6-3, the J call TRBJ1-1; D perhaps matches TRBD1 (6 bases). In germline, CDR1 is MNHEY, CDR2 SVGEGT. This CDR3 region has 17 residues. V was clipped by 2 bases and J by 3 bases, with 19 bases between them. CDR3: CASSYPGRGGAYTEAFF. Here the CDR3 DNA reads TGTGCCAGCAGTTACCCGGGTCGCGGGGGCGCATACACTGAAGCTTTCTTT.

This clonotype was picked up a small number of times. The J gene is TRBJ2-3, the V gene TRBV29-1; D may correspond to TRBD1 or TRBD2 (6 bases each). Germline V gives CDR1 SQVTM, CDR2 ANQGSEA. Trimming cost V 4 bases and J 0 bases, with 17 bases left between them. The CDR3 contains 16 residues. The chain's CDR3 is CSVGGADELSTDTQYF. CDR3 nucleotide sequence: TGCAGCGTTGGGGGGGCAGACGAGCTGAGCACAGATACGCAGTATTTT.

This clonotype came up many times. V is TRBV6-5 and J is TRBJ2-1, with 9 bases identical to TRBD2. CDR3 length: 18 amino acids. Per germline, CDR1 MNHEY and CDR2 SVGAGI. The J segment lost 0 bases and the V segment lost 2 bases, leaving 8 bases of the junction unmatched. The CDR3 sequence is CASSYARAGGVSYNEQFF. Here the CDR3 DNA reads TGTGCCAGCAGTTACGCCCGGGCGGGGGGGGTCTCCTACAATGAGCAGTTCTTC.

The chain carries TRBV24-1 and TRBJ2-3, with unresolved D. In germline, CDR1 is KGHDR, CDR2 SFDVKD. V was trimmed by 0 bases and J by 0 bases, leaving 9 bases between them. CDR3 size: 16 residues. The CDR3 here is CATSDLLQPSTDTQYF. The CDR3 DNA sequence: TGTGCCACCAGTGATTTGTTGCAGCCTAGCACAGATACGCAGTATTTT.

This chain connects TRBV28 to TRBJ1-1, with 8 positions matching TRBD1. The CDR3 sequence is 16 residues long. V was pared by 3 bases and J by 5 bases, with 11 bases of the junction left unmatched. Germline values: CDR1 MDHEN, CDR2 SYDVKM. The CDR3 spells CASSFNGQGAQTEAFF. CDR3 nucleotides: TGTGCCAGCAGTTTTAACGGGCAGGGGGCGCAAACTGAAGCTTTCTTT.

The sample holds many counts of this clonotype. The rearrangement joins TRBV7-2 to TRBJ1-2; D not certain. In germline, CDR1 is SGHTA, CDR2 FQGNSA. Trimming removed 1 base at V and 7 bases at J, with 10 bases between. This CDR3 comprises 13 residues. CDR3: CASSLGGVRGYTF. The CDR3 DNA is TGTGCCAGCAGCTTAGGGGGTGTTCGTGGCTACACCTTC.

The chain carries TRBV6-1 and TRBJ2-2; D perhaps matches TRBD1 (5 bases). V lost 0 bases and J 2 bases, leaving 10 bases between the germline ends. Germline assignment: CDR1 MNHNS and CDR2 SASEGT. The CDR3 contains 16 residues. The CDR3 DNA is TGTGCCAGCAGTGAAGCCCCCAGGGTTAACACCGGGGAGCTGTTTTTT. The encoded protein is CASSEAPRVNTGELFF.

Turning to this clonotype: A much larger clone differs by one base, so this may be a read error. This chain's CDR3 is CASSATPGPYNEQYF. CDR3 sequence (DNA): TGTGCCAGCAGCGCCACACCAGGCCCCTACAATGAGCAGTACTTC. The gene calls are TRBV7-2 and TRBJ2-7; the D is unclear. Between the trimmed V and J ends, which lost 5 bases and 7 bases, there was a span of 21 bases. CDR1 and CDR2 from the germline V gene are SGHTA and FQGNSA. This CDR3 comprises 15 residues.

This clonotype has just a few counts. The J gene is TRBJ2-3, the V gene TRBV4-3; D ambiguous. Germline V CDR1 and CDR2: LGHNA, YSLEER. This CDR3 is 16 amino acids long. Trimming took 1 base from V and 2 from J, leaving 13 bases between them. This chain's CDR3 is CASSQVNRLNTDTQYF. As DNA, the CDR3 is TGCGCCAGCAGCCAAGTGAACAGATTGAACACAGATACGCAGTATTTT.

V and J are TRBV29-1 and TRBJ2-3; 8 bases map to TRBD2. There are 15 residues in the CDR3. Trimming at V came to 6 bases and at J to 2 bases, leaving 10 bases not matched to a gene. Germline V gene data show CDR1 as SQVTM and CDR2 as ANQGSEA. Here the CDR3 DNA reads TGCAGCGTGTTGGGTGTAGCGGGGTTCACAGATACGCAGTATTTT. Its translation: CSVLGVAGFTDTQYF.